The TCR beta chain described here comes from a study of blood T cell repertoires in COVID-19. V shed 6 bases, J shed 7 bases, and the junction held 7 bases outside the gene matches. Germline lookup yields CDR1 MDHEN and CDR2 SYDVKM. The length of the CDR3 is 14 residues. Libraries were prepared by immunoSEQ multiplex PCR; TCRdb keeps only in-frame clonotypes and omits some of them. The table shows 30,000 to 35,000 clones, with approximately 84% occurring only once. The sequencing input was peripheral blood. This clonotype was obtained from a man aged 65-85 years with COVID-19, enrolled during active disease. The rearrangement uses TRBV28 and TRBJ1-5; 9 bases are shared with TRBD1. The CDR3 region is CASRPDRGRQPQHF. CDR3 coding DNA: TGTGCCAGCAGGCCGGACAGGGGTAGGCAGCCCCAGCATTTT.